This TCR beta chain came from a study of CXCR3-negative and CXCR3-positive naive CD8 T cells. The CDR3 extends over 17 amino acids. Libraries of TRB cDNA were made by 5' RACE and carried UMIs. For each CDR3 protein, TCRdb gives one entry from its re-call of the 5' RACE reads, without DNA. This specimen shows approximately 8,500 distinct CDR3 sequences; the ten leading clones hold approximately 1.1%. About this clonotype: Its specificity is unknown.

A CD45RO-CCR7+CD27+CD95- profile was what naive CD8+ T cells displayed. Whole-study findings and limits: Diversity in memory CD8+ cells fell much lower than the comparably high levels seen in both naive subsets.

Material for sequencing was naive CXCR3- CD8+ T cells from blood. Documented subset: CD45RO-CCR7+CD27+CD95- naive CD8+ T cells lacking CXCR3 (TNR3-). This TCR was sampled from a human donor in good health. Some clones in this sample may be carry-over from other donors' samples. The rearrangement links TRBV12-2 to TRBJ2-1; lacking DNA, the TRBD2 call made by TCRdb goes unchecked. TRBV12-2 is a listed pseudogene. The CDR3 sequence: CASRVSSGIPYNEQQFF.